One and the same sample provided the 12 T cell receptor beta chains below, sequenced in a study of blood T cell repertoires in COVID-19. Clones were read by immunoSEQ multiplex PCR, and TCRdb kept only the in-frame ones, dropping some. This sample carries under 140,000 clones, 87% of them seen once, and the ten largest clones take approximately 4.8%. The specimen sequenced was peripheral blood. The receptors derive from a human donor in a cohort sampled during active COVID-19.

V usage is TRBV18 and J usage is TRBJ2-7; the match to TRBD1 covers 12 bases. This CDR3 has 15 amino acids. Per the germline V gene, CDR1 is KGHSH and CDR2 is LQKENI. J lost 5 bases, V lost 1 base, and 3 bases had no gene match. The CDR3: CASSPLGQGANEQYF. The CDR3 DNA reads TGTGCCAGCTCACCACTGGGACAGGGGGCAAACGAGCAGTACTTC.

The gene calls are TRBV4-1 and TRBJ1-2; D is unclear. The V gene lost 2 bases and the J gene lost 7 bases, with 17 bases spanning the gap. The germline CDR1 and CDR2 sequences are MGHRA and YSYEKL. This CDR3 is built from 15 residues. CDR3 nucleotides: TGCGCCAGCAGCCAACCTCAGTTCCGGAGTGGTGGCTACACCTTC. It is translated as CASSQPQFRSGGYTF.

This sequence joins TRBV28 and TRBJ1-1; D not certain. V lost 6 bases, J lost 8 bases, and 16 bases lay in between. The CDR3 sequence is 13 residues long. Per the germline V gene, CDR1 is MDHEN and CDR2 is SYDVKM. This CDR3 is CASSPVEVSEAFF. The CDR3 coding sequence is TGTGCCAGCAGCCCCGTCGAGGTTTCCGAAGCTTTCTTT.

The rearrangement links TRBV3-1 (or the pseudogene TRBV3-2) to TRBJ1-1, with unresolved D. Germline values: CDR1 LGHDT, CDR2 YNNKEL (reference sequence). CDR3 length: 16 amino acids. Trimming removed 1 base from V and 3 bases from J, with 15 bases in between. The CDR3 sequence is CASSQAGNGLYTEAFF. The CDR3 DNA is TGTGCCAGCAGCCAAGCGGGGAATGGACTGTACACTGAAGCTTTCTTT.

This sequence joins TRBV15 and TRBJ2-3; 11 nucleotides agree with TRBD2. V lost 4 bases to trimming and J lost 3 bases; unmatched junction nucleotides: 6. The CDR3 covers 16 residues. Per the germline V gene, CDR1 is LNHNV and CDR2 is YYDKDF (reference sequence). The CDR3 spells CATSMLAGGLTDTQYF. The CDR3 nucleotides read TGTGCCACCAGCATGTTAGCGGGGGGGCTAACAGATACGCAGTATTTT.

V is TRBV2 and J is TRBJ1-1, with 9 nucleotides matching TRBD1. The germline gives CDR1 SNHLY, CDR2 FYNNEI. The ends lost 4 bases at V and 3 bases at J; junction bases unmatched: 15. This CDR3 comprises 18 residues. The CDR3: CASSVQRDRGKVDTEAFF. CDR3 nucleotide sequence: TGTGCCAGCAGTGTCCAGCGTGACAGGGGGAAAGTGGACACTGAAGCTTTCTTT.

The chain combines TRBV15 with TRBJ2-5, with TRBD2 matching 7 bases. V lost 0 bases, J lost 5 bases, and 3 bases stayed unmatched. CDR3 length equals 14 residues. Germline lookup yields CDR1 LNHNV and CDR2 YYDKDF (reference sequence). The chain's CDR3 is CATSREGLLETQYF. CDR3 DNA sequence: TGTGCCACCAGCAGAGAGGGACTACTGGAGACCCAGTACTTC. The full variable domain, its missing parts supplied by reference TRBV15 and TRBJ2-5, is DAMVIQNPRYQVTQFGKPVTLSCSQTLNHNVMYWYQQKSSQAPKLLFHYYDKDFNNEADTPDNFQSRRPNTSFCFLDIRSPGLGDTAMYLCATSREGLLETQYFGPGTRLLVL.

This chain links TRBV7-3 with TRBJ1-2; 8 positions match TRBD1. The junction had 5 bases not matched to a gene; V was cut back by 5 bases and J by 6 bases. The CDR3 runs 13 residues. CDR1 SGHTA and CDR2 FQGTGA come from the germline V gene. The CDR3 region is CASSGRTGNGYTF. The DNA of the CDR3 is TGTGCCAGCAGCGGACGGACAGGGAATGGCTACACCTTC.

In DNA, the CDR3 is TGCGCCAGCAGCCAAGGACAGGGTATAGATACGCAGTATTTT. Translating gives CASSQGQGIDTQYF. V is TRBV4-3 and J is TRBJ2-3; 7 nucleotides line up with TRBD1. V was pared by 1 base and J by 5 bases, with 3 bases of the junction left unmatched. This CDR3 is 14 amino acids long. Germline CDR1 LGHNA, CDR2 YSLEER.

The chain links TRBV9 to TRBJ2-3, with TRBD2 as a possible D gene (6 bases). The CDR3 consists of 14 residues. The germline gives CDR1 SGDLS, CDR2 YYNGEE. V lost 3 bases and J lost 0, with 8 bases in between. CDR3 sequence (DNA): TGTGCCAGCAGCGGCGGGGTAAGCACAGATACGCAGTATTTT. Protein product: CASSGGVSTDTQYF.

The V call is TRBV19, the J call TRBJ1-6; D is unclear. The V end was cut by 3 bases, the J end by 9 bases, with 18 bases between. The length of the CDR3 is 16 residues. Germline V CDR1 and CDR2: LNHDA, SQIVND (reference sequence). CDR3 in amino acids: CASSMEGGTLGSPLHF. CDR3 bases: TGTGCCAGTAGTATGGAGGGAGGAACCTTGGGTTCACCCCTCCACTTT.

V gene TRBV6-5 combines with J gene TRBJ2-5; D possibly corresponds to TRBD1 (5 bases). The V end was cut by 9 bases, the J end by 1 base, with 12 bases between. CDR3 length: 13 residues. The germline gives CDR1 MNHEY, CDR2 SVGAGI. The CDR3 DNA sequence: TGTGCCAGTTCGACAGACATCCAAGAGACCCAGTACTTC. Its protein is CASSTDIQETQYF.